The 7 T cell receptor beta chains given below trace back to one sample, sequenced in a study of T cell responses to AZD1222 COVID-19 vaccine. Produced via immunoSEQ multiplex PCR; TCRdb's table is partial and in-frame only. The sample holds about 70,000 clones, more than 75% seen once. The specimen comprised peripheral blood, sampled 28 days after the second dose of the MenACWY control vaccine. Receptor source: an adult who received the MenACWY meningococcal vaccine as a control.

This clone was seen only once. The chain employs TRBV2 and TRBJ2-1; 7 bases are a match to TRBD2. This CDR3 spans 11 amino acids. Trimming took 6 bases from V and 12 from J; bases not matched to a gene: 5. Germline V gives CDR1 SNHLY, CDR2 FYNNEI. In DNA form, the CDR3 reads TGTGCCAGCAGCCGGGACTACGGGCAGTTCTTC. Amino acid sequence: CASSRDYGQFF.

This clone was counted between two and nine times. The rearrangement links TRBV19 to TRBJ1-5; D not resolved. The CDR3 sequence is 15 residues long. The V gene lost 2 bases and the J gene lost 3 bases, with 11 bases spanning the gap. Germline V lookup: CDR1 LNHDA, CDR2 SQIVND (reference sequence). Written as DNA, the CDR3 is TGTGCCAGTAGTATAAGGCAGGAGTTCAATCAGCCCCAGCATTTT. Translating it yields CASSIRQEFNQPQHF.

This clone was detected once. J is TRBJ1-3 and V is TRBV30; D is uncertain. Germline-derived CDR1 and CDR2 are GTSNPN and SVGIG (reference sequence). The CDR3 totals 14 residues. Trimming took off 0 bases at V and 0 bases at J, with 6 bases between the two ends. CDR3 bases: TGTGCCTGGAGTGTAGGGATCTCTGGAAACACCATATATTTT. This sequence encodes CAWSVGISGNTIYF.

The chain combines TRBV9 with TRBJ1-6, with D maybe TRBD1 (6 bases). V was pared by 0 bases and J by 7 bases, with 11 bases between. The V gene's germline CDR1 is SGDLS and CDR2 YYNGEE. This CDR3 has 15 residues. The CDR3 loop reads CASSVVGTWNSPLHF. DNA of the CDR3: TGTGCCAGCAGCGTAGTTGGGACATGGAATTCACCCCTCCACTTT.

This clone showed up just a few times. The V call is TRBV7-2, the J call TRBJ2-1, with 8 bases that match TRBD2. V shed 5 bases and J 7 bases; nucleotides not matched to a gene: 10. Germline CDR1 reads SGHTA; CDR2 reads FQGNSA. The CDR3 is 15 residues long. DNA of the CDR3: TGTGCCAGCAGCCCCGCAGCGGGAGTGGAGAATGAGCAGTTCTTC. Its protein product is CASSPAAGVENEQFF.

The chain couples TRBV7-6 to TRBJ2-2; the match to TRBD1 covers 10 bases. With V trimmed by 5 bases and J by 5 bases, 5 bases remained unmatched. This CDR3 has 15 amino acids. CDR1 and CDR2 from the germline V gene are SGHVS and FNYEAQ. The CDR3 bases are TGTGCCAGCAGCACGACAGGGGGCGTTACCGGGGAGCTGTTTTTT. Residues: CASSTTGGVTGELFF.

The chain recombines TRBV19 with TRBJ1-2; unclear D gene. The germline V and J ends were trimmed by 6 bases and 2 bases, with 13 bases remaining between them. This CDR3 is built from 14 residues. CDR1 and CDR2 from the germline V gene are LNHDA and SQIVND (reference sequence). The CDR3 nucleotides read TGTGCCAGTAGCACGAGTGGTGGAAACTATGGCTACACCTTC. This encodes CASSTSGGNYGYTF.